The source of this T cell receptor beta chain is a study of Ad26.COV2.S vaccination and SARS-CoV-2 variants. V was pared by 9 bases and J by 8 bases, with 13 bases between. From germline, CDR1 is SGHAT and CDR2 FQNNGV. The CDR3 runs 12 residues. Only a few counts were recorded for this clone. Libraries were prepared by immunoSEQ multiplex PCR; TCRdb keeps only in-frame clonotypes and omits some of them. The repertoire has hundreds of thousands of clones, 80% to 90% of them found once; the top ten carry approximately 1.5%. Specified treatment: some 20 received Ad26.COV2.S at low or high dose, single or two shots; roughly five received placebo; per-sample allocation not given. On day 63 after the first injection, vaccine and placebo recipients gave samples.

This sequence was found in a person between 18 and 65 years old who received the Ad26.COV2.S COVID-19 vaccine or a placebo. Source: peripheral blood, taken in a trial of Ad26.COV2.S vaccine versus placebo. J is TRBJ2-2 and V is TRBV11-2, with no clear D. CDR3 bases: TGTGCCAGTGCACCGGCCCCGGGGGAGCTGTTTTTT. It encodes CASAPAPGELFF.